The next 18 T cell receptor beta chains were all read from a single sample in a study of neurological immune-mediated disorders. Each CDR3 protein gets one entry after TCRdb re-called the 5' RACE reads with MiXCR. This sample has 87,000 or so distinct CDR3 sequences, with roughly 3.2% found just once. Sequencing was done on a sample of PBMCs. Receptors were obtained from a woman aged 45 to 65 with multiple sclerosis.

This clonotype has a count of ten or more. The CDR3 protein is CASSITGTNTDTQYF. DNA for the CDR3: TGTGCCAGCAGCATAACCGGGACTAACACAGATACGCAGTATTTT. This chain joins TRBV7-8 and TRBJ2-3; 7 bases are a match to TRBD2. The V segment lost 5 bases and the J segment 2 bases; nucleotides outside the gene matches: 7. CDR1 is SGHVS and CDR2 is FQNEAQ in the germline V gene. The CDR3 spans 15 residues.

This clonotype has a count of ten or more. One end of the junction does not line up with germline, which may come from a read error. The chain carries TRBV5-1 and TRBJ2-1; 7 nucleotides align to TRBD1. The CDR3 length is 15 residues. Germline V gene data show CDR1 as SGHRS and CDR2 as YFSETQ. This chain's CDR3 is CASSLTGSSYNEQFF. CDR3 sequence (DNA): TGTGCTAGCAGCTTGACAGGGAGCTCCTACAATGAGCAGTTCTTC.

This clonotype was recorded many times. The chain combines TRBV7-2 with TRBJ2-3; 11 positions agree with TRBD2. V lost 1 base and J lost 3; bases outside the gene matches: 3. Germline CDR1 is SGHTA and CDR2 is FQGNSA. This CDR3 is 16 amino acids long. Written as DNA, the CDR3 is TGTGCCAGCAGCTTAGGGGCTAGCGGGGGGACAGATACGCAGTATTTT. Its translation is CASSLGASGGTDTQYF.

This clonotype was recorded at least ten times. V and J are TRBV12-3 or TRBV12-4 and TRBJ2-7; TRBD1 matches at 7 bases. Trimming removed 7 bases from V and 9 bases from J; junction bases left unmatched: 9. The length of the CDR3 is 12 residues. The CDR3 coding sequence is TGTGCCAGCACTTTCACCGGGACAGTGCAGTACTTC. Its translation: CASTFTGTVQYF.

In this sample, this clonotype turned up many times. The chain has TRBV9 and TRBJ1-5; D might be TRBD1 (6 bases). The CDR3 loop spans 16 amino acids. Between the trimmed V and J ends, which lost 0 bases and 2 bases, there was a span of 12 bases. Germline lookup yields CDR1 SGDLS and CDR2 YYNGEE. CDR3 bases: TGTGCCAGCAGCGTAGGGGGGGCTAGGGGCAATCAGCCCCAGCATTTT. Its protein is CASSVGGARGNQPQHF.

The sample holds many counts of this clonotype. The chain combines TRBV27 with TRBJ1-2, with unresolved D. The CDR3 runs 13 residues. In germline, CDR1 is MNHEY, CDR2 SMNVEV (reference sequence). V gave up 5 bases and J gave up 5 bases, with 12 bases separating them. CDR3 sequence (DNA): TGTGCCAGCAGTCTTTCAAGACATTATGGCTACACCTTC. This sequence encodes CASSLSRHYGYTF.

There are many counts of this clonotype. The chain recombines TRBV20-1 with TRBJ1-1, with D unclear. CDR3 length: 18 residues. Germline V lookup: CDR1 DFQATT, CDR2 SNEGSKA (reference sequence). V lost 0 bases, J lost 0 bases, and 20 bases lay in between. CDR3 in amino acids: CSARDRRQRVRMNTEAFF. Here the CDR3 DNA reads TGCAGTGCTAGAGATAGAAGGCAGAGGGTTCGAATGAACACTGAAGCTTTCTTT.

This clonotype has only a few counts. The rearrangement links TRBV2 to TRBJ1-1, with D possibly matching TRBD1 (6 bases). Trimming cost V 7 bases and J 0 bases, with 12 bases left between them. CDR1 and CDR2 (germline): SNHLY, FYNNEI. The length of the CDR3 is 14 residues. The CDR3 DNA sequence: TGTGCCAGCAACCCCGGACAGATGAACACTGAAGCTTTCTTT. Its protein is CASNPGQMNTEAFF. Filled out from reference TRBV2 and TRBJ1-1, the complete variable domain reads EPEVTQTPSHQVTQMGQEVILRCVPISNHLYFYWYRQILGQKVEFLVSFYNNEISEKSEIFDDQFSVERPDGSNFTLKIRSTKLEDSAMYFCASNPGQMNTEAFFGQGTRLTVV.

This clonotype turned up a few times. J is TRBJ2-3 and V is TRBV6-2 or TRBV6-3; D perhaps matches TRBD2 (6 bases). V lost 6 bases and J lost 1, with 14 bases in between. This CDR3 is 15 amino acids long. Germline loops: CDR1 MNHEY, CDR2 SVGEGT. Here the CDR3 reads CASSRDSGGTDTQYF. DNA of the CDR3: TGTGCCAGCAGCAGGGACTCCGGGGGCACAGATACGCAGTATTTT.

In its sample, this clonotype was seen many times. The chain employs TRBV12-3 or TRBV12-4 and TRBJ2-7, with TRBD1 identical over 8 bases. The CDR3 covers 15 residues. V shed 7 bases and J 2 bases; nucleotides not matched to a gene: 10. CDR3 region: CASKGPKTGAYEQYF. The CDR3 DNA is TGTGCCAGCAAGGGTCCCAAGACAGGGGCCTACGAGCAGTACTTC.

Many counts were recorded for this clonotype. Here the CDR3 DNA reads TGTGCCAGCAGCTTTGTCCGGGACAGAGGACGTATGGATTCACCCCTCCACTTT. As protein: CASSFVRDRGRMDSPLHF. The V and J genes are TRBV5-5 and TRBJ1-6; 7 bases align to TRBD1. The CDR3 length is 18 residues. With 2 bases clipped from V and 8 bases from J, the junction kept 16 bases outside the gene matches. In germline, CDR1 is SGHKS, CDR2 YYEKEE (reference sequence).

This clonotype was counted at least ten times. This rearrangement joins TRBV20-1 to TRBJ1-6; D gene unclear. CDR1 is DFQATT and CDR2 is SNEGSKA in the germline V gene (reference sequence). This CDR3 has 11 amino acids. V was cut by 0 bases and J by 9 bases, with 3 bases left in between. In DNA, the CDR3 is TGCAGTGCTAGAGACGGTTCACCCCTCCACTTT. Translated: CSARDGSPLHF.

This clonotype was detected ten times or more. V is TRBV21-1 and J is TRBJ2-3; the listed D gene, TRBD2, was not tested against the DNA. TRBV21-1 constitutes a pseudogene. This CDR3 contains 18 residues. The CDR3 coding sequence is TGTGCCAGCAGCAAAGGGTGTCGAGCGGGGGGAACCACAGATACGCAGTATTTT. It codes for CASSKGCRAGGTTDTQYF.

This clonotype appeared many times. The chain recombines TRBV20-1 with TRBJ1-2, with D maybe TRBD1 (5 bases). The CDR3 is 15 amino acids. Trimming took off 3 bases at V and 4 bases at J, with 18 bases between the two ends. CDR1 and CDR2 from the germline V gene are DFQATT and SNEGSKA (reference sequence). CDR3 amino acids: CSARGQRLNFYGYTF. The CDR3 DNA reads TGCAGTGCTAGGGGGCAGCGTCTCAATTTCTATGGCTACACCTTC.

This clonotype was counted at least ten times. The chain uses TRBV25-1 and TRBJ1-5; D gene unclear. Trimming took off 7 bases at V and 3 bases at J, with 16 bases between the two ends. This CDR3 is built from 15 residues. Germline V gives CDR1 MGHDK, CDR2 SYGVNS. CDR3 sequence: CASNWQRLPNQPQHF. CDR3 nucleotides: TGTGCCAGCAATTGGCAGCGGCTACCCAATCAGCCCCAGCATTTT.

The chain recombines TRBV15 with TRBJ2-7; D perhaps matches TRBD1 (6 bases). The V and J ends lost 4 bases and 4 bases respectively, with 17 bases between them. The CDR3 is 15 residues long. Germline V gene data show CDR1 as LNHNV and CDR2 as YYDKDF (reference sequence). The CDR3 spells CATSTVRDNEYEQYF. The CDR3 DNA reads as TGTGCCACCAGCACAGTCCGGGACAATGAGTACGAGCAGTACTTC.

This clonotype was recorded many times. The rearrangement links TRBV4-3 to TRBJ2-7; TRBD1 aligns across 8 bases. The CDR3 is made up of 14 amino acids. CDR1 is LGHNA, CDR2 YSLEER, per germline. V was clipped by 4 bases and J by 5 bases; unmatched bases: 7. The CDR3 loop is CASSPGQGADEQYF. CDR3 bases: TGCGCCAGCAGCCCTGGACAGGGTGCTGACGAGCAGTACTTC.

This clonotype occurred many times. The chain links TRBV9 to TRBJ1-2; maybe TRBD1 (6 bases). V was cut by 6 bases and J by 3 bases, with 12 bases left in between. The CDR3 spans 13 residues. CDR1 is SGDLS and CDR2 is YYNGEE in the germline V gene. The CDR3 loop is CASNRDVDYGYTF. As DNA, the CDR3 is TGTGCCAGCAACAGGGACGTTGACTATGGCTACACCTTC.